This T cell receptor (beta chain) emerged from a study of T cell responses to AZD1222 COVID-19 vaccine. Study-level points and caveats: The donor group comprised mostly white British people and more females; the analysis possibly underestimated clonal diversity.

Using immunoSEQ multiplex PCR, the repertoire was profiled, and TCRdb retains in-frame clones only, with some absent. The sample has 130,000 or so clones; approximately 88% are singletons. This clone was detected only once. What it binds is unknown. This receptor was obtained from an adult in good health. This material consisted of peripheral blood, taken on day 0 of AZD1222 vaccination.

DNA of the CDR3: TGTGCCAGCAGCCAAGAATCCTTGGACCCCTTCCCTCTTGAGCAGTACTTC. Amino acid sequence: CASSQESLDPFPLEQYF. V and J are TRBV3-1 (or the pseudogene TRBV3-2) and TRBJ2-7; D remains unclear. Trimming took 0 bases from V and 7 from J, leaving 22 bases between them. This CDR3 is 17 amino acids long. Germline CDR1 is LGHDT and CDR2 is YNNKEL (reference sequence).